This T cell receptor beta chain was found in a study of spatial heterogeneity in lung cancer. Study in general: Beta-chain sequences were consistently detected more often than alpha-chain sequences. Overall study results and limits: Tumor TCRs that were ubiquitous and expanded showed up in blood more at resection than follow-up.

V lost 6 bases to trimming and J lost 3 bases; unmatched junction nucleotides: 5. This CDR3 has 14 residues. From germline, CDR1 is WSHSY and CDR2 SAAADI. Single TCR cDNA molecules each had their own unique molecular identifier. A single record per CDR3 protein comes from TCRdb applying MiXCR to the 5' RACE reads. The data show just under 45,000 distinct CDR3 sequences, under 25% seen once. Notes on this clonotype: Its antigen is not known.

The time point: blood at routine non-recurrence follow-up after resection. Unsorted whole RNA of tumor, nontumor lung or frozen PBMC was sequenced. The J gene is TRBJ2-5, the V gene TRBV10-2; 9 bases are shared with TRBD1. This clonotype was obtained from a female donor with early-stage non-small cell lung cancer. The source was PBMCs, collected at follow-up. The CDR3 DNA reads as TGCGCCAGCAGAGTGGGACAGGGAGAAGAGACCCAGTACTTC. Its translation is CASRVGQGEETQYF.